This T cell receptor beta chain appears in the sequencing data of a study of regulatory T cells in long-lasting Graves disease. This clonotype was detected many times. Described time point: newly diagnosed GD, antithyroid drugs for less than 3 months. From RNA extracted from PBMCs, the TCR library was made. The authors built TCR beta libraries using iRepertoire HTBI primers and Arm-PCR of CDR3 regions. TCRdb re-called the multiplex PCR reads with MiXCR, one entry per CDR3 protein. The table records 200,000 to 250,000 distinct CDR3 sequences, 20% to 25% of them present only once. The CDR3 is 17 amino acids. V was clipped by 5 bases and J by 4 bases, with 24 bases between them. Per the germline V gene, CDR1 is MNHEY and CDR2 is SMNVEV (reference sequence).

The material was peripheral blood mononuclear cells (PBMCs), obtained at new diagnosis, from a patient treated with antithyroid drugs. This rearrangement joins TRBV27 to TRBJ2-7, with D possibly being TRBD1 or TRBD2 (5 bases each). The receptor's source is a female donor with Graves disease. The CDR3 loop reads CASSPRWARDGQYEQYF. The CDR3 DNA is TGTGCCAGCAGTCCACGTTGGGCACGGGACGGCCAATACGAGCAGTACTTC.